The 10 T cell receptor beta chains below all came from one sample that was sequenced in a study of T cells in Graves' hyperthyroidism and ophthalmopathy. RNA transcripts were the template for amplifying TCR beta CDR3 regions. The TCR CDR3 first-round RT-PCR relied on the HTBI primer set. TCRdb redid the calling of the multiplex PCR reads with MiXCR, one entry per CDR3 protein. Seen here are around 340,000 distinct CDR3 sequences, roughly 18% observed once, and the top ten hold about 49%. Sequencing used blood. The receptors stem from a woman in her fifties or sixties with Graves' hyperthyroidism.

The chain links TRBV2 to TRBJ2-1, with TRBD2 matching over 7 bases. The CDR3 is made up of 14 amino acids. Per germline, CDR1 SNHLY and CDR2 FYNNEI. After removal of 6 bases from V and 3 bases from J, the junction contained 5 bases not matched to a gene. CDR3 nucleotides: TGTGCCAGCAGATCAAGCGGGAACTACAATGAGCAGTTCTTC. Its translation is CASRSSGNYNEQFF.

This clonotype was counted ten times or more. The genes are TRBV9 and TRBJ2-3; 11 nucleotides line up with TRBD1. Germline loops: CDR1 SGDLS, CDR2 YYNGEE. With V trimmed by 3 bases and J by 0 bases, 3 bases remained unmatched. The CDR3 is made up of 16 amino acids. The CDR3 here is CASSEWTGGSTDTQYF. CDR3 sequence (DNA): TGTGCCAGCAGCGAGTGGACAGGGGGCAGCACAGATACGCAGTATTTT.

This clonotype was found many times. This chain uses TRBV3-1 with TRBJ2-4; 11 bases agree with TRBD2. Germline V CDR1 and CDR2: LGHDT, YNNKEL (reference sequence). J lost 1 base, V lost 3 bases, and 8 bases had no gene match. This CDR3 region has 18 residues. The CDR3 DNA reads TGTGCCAGCAGCCAGACAACTAGCGGGAGTTGGGCCAAAAACATTCAGTACTTC. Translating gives CASSQTTSGSWAKNIQYF. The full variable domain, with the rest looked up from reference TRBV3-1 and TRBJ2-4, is DTAVSQTPKYLVTQMGNDKSIKCEQNLGHDTMYWYKQDSKKFLKIMFSYNNKELIINETVPNRFSPKSPDKAHLNLHINSLELGDSAVYFCASSQTTSGSWAKNIQYFGAGTRLSVL.

This chain's CDR3 is CASYSAGHNYGYTF. Written as DNA, the CDR3 is TGTGCCAGCTACTCGGCAGGGCATAACTATGGCTACACCTTC. The genes are TRBV6-1 and TRBJ1-2; D is perhaps TRBD1 (5 bases). Trimming took 8 bases from V and 1 from J, leaving 14 bases between them. Germline CDR1 MNHNS, CDR2 SASEGT. CDR3 size: 14 residues.

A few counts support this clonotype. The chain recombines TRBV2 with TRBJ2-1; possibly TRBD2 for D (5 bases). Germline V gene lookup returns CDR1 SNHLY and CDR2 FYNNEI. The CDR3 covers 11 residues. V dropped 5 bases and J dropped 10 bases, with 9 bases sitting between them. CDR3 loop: CASSLAREQFF. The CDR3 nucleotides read TGTGCCAGCAGTCTAGCCCGAGAGCAGTTCTTC.

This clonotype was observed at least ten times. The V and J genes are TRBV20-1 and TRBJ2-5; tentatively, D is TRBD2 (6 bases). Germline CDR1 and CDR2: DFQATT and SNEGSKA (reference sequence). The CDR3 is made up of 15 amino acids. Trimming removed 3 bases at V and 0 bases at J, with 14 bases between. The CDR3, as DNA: TGCAGTGCTAGTGTCGGGACTTCGTACCAAGAGACCCAGTACTTC. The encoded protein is CSASVGTSYQETQYF.

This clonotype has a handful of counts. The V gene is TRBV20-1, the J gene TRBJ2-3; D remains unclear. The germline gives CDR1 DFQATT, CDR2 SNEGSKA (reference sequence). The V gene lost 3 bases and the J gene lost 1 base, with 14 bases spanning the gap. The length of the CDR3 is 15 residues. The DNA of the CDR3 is TGCAGTGCTAGGGATTGGGTAGAGGGCACAGATACGCAGTATTTT. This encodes CSARDWVEGTDTQYF.

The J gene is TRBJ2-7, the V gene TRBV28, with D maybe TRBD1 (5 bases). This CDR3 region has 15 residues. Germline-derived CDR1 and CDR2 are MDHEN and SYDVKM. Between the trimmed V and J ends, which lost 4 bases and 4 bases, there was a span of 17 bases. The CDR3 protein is CASSSPDMTGYEQYF. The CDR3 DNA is TGTGCCAGCAGTTCCCCGGACATGACTGGGTACGAGCAGTACTTC.

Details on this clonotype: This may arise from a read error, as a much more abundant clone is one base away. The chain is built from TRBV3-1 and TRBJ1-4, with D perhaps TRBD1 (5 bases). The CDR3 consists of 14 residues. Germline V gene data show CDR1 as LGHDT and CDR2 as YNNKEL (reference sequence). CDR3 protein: CASSQRGTNEKPFF. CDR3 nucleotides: TGTGCCAGCAGCCAAAGGGGAACTAATGAAAAACCGTTTTTT. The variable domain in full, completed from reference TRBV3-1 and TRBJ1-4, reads DTAVSQTPKYLVTQMGNDKSIKCEQNLGHDTMYWYKQDSKKFLKIMFSYNNKELIINETVPNRFSPKSPDKAHLNLHINSLELGDSAVYFCASSQRGTNEKPFFGSGTQLSVL.

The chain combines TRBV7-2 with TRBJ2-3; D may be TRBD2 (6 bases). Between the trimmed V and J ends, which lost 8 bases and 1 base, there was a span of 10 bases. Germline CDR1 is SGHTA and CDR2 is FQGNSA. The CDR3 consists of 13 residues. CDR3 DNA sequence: TGTGCCAGCGGGGGGTACGGCACAGATACGCAGTATTTT. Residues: CASGGYGTDTQYF.